The sequence of this TCR beta chain was determined in a study of blood T cell repertoires in COVID-19. For the study at large: Sources were T cells, B-cell-depleted T cells, or PBMCs; the material itself was cDNA or gDNA.

Trimming left V 1 base short and J 1 base short, with 11 bases between. CDR3 length: 16 amino acids. Germline-derived CDR1 and CDR2 are SGHVS and FNYEAQ. In the original workflow: Nucleated cell counts were estimated from reference gene primer amplification. Clones were read by immunoSEQ multiplex PCR, and TCRdb kept only the in-frame ones, dropping some. V, J and clone size are taken as reported in that table, and D and trimming were inferred from the DNA itself. This repertoire shows approximately 190,000 clones, roughly 81% found once; its top ten account for more than 4.5%. The sample was peripheral blood. V usage is TRBV7-6 and J usage is TRBJ1-3; D uncertain. The sequence derives from a woman aged 70 to 79 with active or convalescent COVID-19. The CDR3 loop reads CASSLVAGMSGNTIYF. The CDR3, as DNA: TGTGCCAGCAGCTTAGTCGCGGGGATGTCTGGAAACACCATATATTTT.